What follows are 15 T cell receptor beta chains derived from one specimen sequenced in a study. TCRdb analysed the 5' RACE reads with MiXCR anew, one entry per CDR3 protein. The sample has tens of thousands of distinct CDR3 sequences, around 26% seen once. The specimen sequenced was tumor-infiltrating memory CD4+ T cells sorted from the breast tumor. Sample subset: memory CD4+ T cells, CD4+CD45RO+CD25-. Every receptor here comes from a female donor with breast cancer.

Ten or more counts support this clonotype. V and J are TRBV4-3 and TRBJ2-2; D is ambiguous. Germline V lookup: CDR1 LGHNA, CDR2 YSLEER. V was cut by 4 bases and J by 3 bases, with 12 bases left in between. The CDR3 length is 15 residues. The CDR3 is CASSPRSDYTGELFF. The CDR3 DNA reads as TGCGCCAGCAGCCCCAGGTCCGACTACACCGGGGAGCTGTTTTTT.

The table lists this clonotype with a few counts. The chain couples TRBV5-1 to TRBJ2-3; TRBD1 matches 7 bases. Germline trimming cut 6 bases from V and 0 bases from J; bases unmatched to any gene: 7. This CDR3 spans 15 amino acids. Germline CDR1 SGHRS, CDR2 YFSETQ. In DNA, the CDR3 is TGCGCCAGCACCAGGGCAGGGGGTAGCACAGATACGCAGTATTTT. It encodes CASTRAGGSTDTQYF.

The gene calls are TRBV7-9 and TRBJ2-7; 7 bases align to TRBD1. The CDR3 contains 13 residues. CDR1 is SEHNR and CDR2 is FQNEAQ in the germline V gene (reference sequence). Trimming cost V 8 bases and J 0 bases; bases outside gene matches: 4. The chain's CDR3 is CASARDSSYEQYF. The CDR3 region has the DNA TGTGCCAGCGCGAGGGACAGCTCCTACGAGCAGTACTTC. Combining the CDR3 with reference TRBV7-9 and TRBJ2-7 gives the whole variable domain DTGVSQNPRHKITKRGQNVTFRCDPISEHNRLYWYRQTLGQGPEFLTYFQNEAQLEKSRLLSDRFSAERPKGSFSTLEIQRTEQGDSAMYLCASARDSSYEQYFGPGTRLTVT.

The chain links TRBV7-3 to TRBJ2-2; no definite D call. CDR3 size: 15 residues. Trimming cost V 2 bases and J 0 bases, with 7 bases left between them. CDR1 and CDR2 from the germline V gene are SGHTA and FQGTGA. In nucleotides, the CDR3 is TGTGCCAGCAGCTTACGAGGTCCGAACACCGGGGAGCTGTTTTTT. This sequence encodes CASSLRGPNTGELFF.

With respect to this clonotype: One end of the junction varies from germline; a read error may be responsible. The rearrangement joins TRBV7-2 to TRBJ1-6, with a weak D call TRBD1 (6 bases). CDR1 is SGHTA, CDR2 FQGNSA, per germline. The CDR3 sequence is 14 residues long. CDR3 sequence (DNA): TGTGCCGGCAGCGTAGACAGGTTTAATTCACCCCTCCACTTT. This encodes CAGSVDRFNSPLHF.

The genes are TRBV7-2 and TRBJ2-3, with TRBD2 as a possible D gene (6 bases). Germline assignment: CDR1 SGHTA and CDR2 FQGNSA. Trimming removed 4 bases at V and 8 bases at J, with 13 bases between. The length of the CDR3 is 13 residues. The CDR3 nucleotides read TGTGCCAGCAGCTCCTCGAGGGGAGGTACGCAGTATTTT. It codes for CASSSSRGGTQYF.

This chain uses TRBV4-2 with TRBJ1-1, with 7 bases matching TRBD1. This CDR3 is 15 amino acids long. V lost 1 base, J lost 6 bases, and 8 bases stayed unmatched. The V gene's germline CDR1 is LGHNA and CDR2 YNFKEQ. CDR3 sequence (DNA): TGTGCCAGCAGCCAAGGAGAGGGGCAGGGGGCTGAAGCTTTCTTT. This translates into CASSQGEGQGAEAFF.

The table lists this clonotype with a few counts. V is TRBV6-1 and J is TRBJ1-6, with D tentatively TRBD1 (6 bases). The ends were cut back, 5 bases at V and 7 bases at J, with 15 bases in the middle. Germline loops: CDR1 MNHNS, CDR2 SASEGT. The CDR3 length is 15 residues. In nucleotides, the CDR3 is TGTGCCAGCAGTCCCCAAGGGGGTCGGAATTCACCCCTCCACTTT. Encoded protein: CASSPQGGRNSPLHF.

The V and J genes are TRBV30 and TRBJ2-3; the D is unclear. The germline gives CDR1 GTSNPN, CDR2 SVGIG (reference sequence). Trimming removed 6 bases at V and 1 base at J, with 8 bases between. The CDR3 is made up of 12 amino acids. CDR3 region: CACRWGTDTQYF. The CDR3 bases are TGTGCCTGTCGGTGGGGCACAGATACGCAGTATTTT.

This clonotype was seen more than once but under ten times. The CDR3 DNA reads TGCGCCAGCAGCCGGCTTGTCCAAAGCTCCTACGAGCAGTACTTC. It translates to CASSRLVQSSYEQYF. The V call is TRBV4-1, the J call TRBJ2-7; D remains unclear. V was cut by 4 bases and J by 0 bases, with 13 bases left in between. Germline V gene data show CDR1 as MGHRA and CDR2 as YSYEKL. The CDR3 is 15 amino acids.

This chain connects TRBV28 to TRBJ2-7; 10 bases line up with TRBD1. CDR3 length: 15 residues. CDR1 is MDHEN, CDR2 SYDVKM, per germline. V was clipped by 6 bases and J by 1 base; unmatched bases: 6. The CDR3 coding sequence is TGTGCCAGCAGCGAGACAGGGGGCTCTTCCTACGAGCAGTACTTC. This codes for CASSETGGSSYEQYF.

In the case of this clonotype: A junction end diverges from the germline sequence, so it may reflect a read error. The chain's CDR3 is CATSRASNIEAFF. CDR3 nucleotide sequence: TGTGCCACCAGCCGGGCATCGAACATTGAAGCTTTCTTT. This chain links TRBV24-1 with TRBJ1-1; no clear D. The CDR3 has 13 amino acids. In germline, CDR1 is KGHDR, CDR2 SFDVKD.

The rearrangement uses TRBV4-3 and TRBJ1-2; TRBD1 agrees at 8 bases. CDR3 length: 17 residues. CDR1 is LGHNA, CDR2 YSLEER, per germline. V dropped 2 bases and J dropped 4; count of bases not matched to a gene: 12. CDR3 sequence: CASSQRPPRDRTYGYTF. The DNA of the CDR3 is TGCGCCAGCAGCCAAAGGCCCCCTAGGGACAGGACCTATGGCTACACCTTC.

This clonotype was recorded a few times. The chain uses TRBV6-5 and TRBJ2-7; D possibly corresponds to TRBD1 (6 bases). The germline V gene has CDR1 MNHEY and CDR2 SVGAGI. V was shortened by 2 bases and J by 6 bases, with 14 bases between the two germline ends. The CDR3 is 14 amino acids. CDR3 DNA: TGTGCCAGCAGTTACGTTTCGAACAGGGTCGAGCAGTACTTC. Residues: CASSYVSNRVEQYF.

At least ten counts were recorded for this clonotype. Here the CDR3 DNA reads TGTGCCAGCAGTCGGAGCTCCTACGAGCAGTACTTC. Protein product: CASSRSSYEQYF. The chain uses TRBV7-9 and TRBJ2-7, with D hard to call. V gave up 6 bases and J gave up 0 bases, with 6 bases separating them. This CDR3 is 12 amino acids long. Looked up from germline, CDR1 is SEHNR and CDR2 is FQNEAQ (reference sequence).